The 23 T cell receptor beta chains in this list originate from one sample, sequenced in a study of T-cell memory formation after mild COVID-19. Each CDR3 protein gets one entry after TCRdb re-called the 5' RACE reads with MiXCR. The sample holds fewer than 700,000 distinct CDR3 sequences; less than 25% are singletons and the top ten take roughly 8.3%. Specimen: PBMCs or a T cell subset sorted from them (not recorded which). These receptors originate from an adult woman who had mild COVID-19 (a few samples of this study predate the infection). Cell type and time point are not known.

The V call is TRBV29-1, the J call TRBJ1-4; no clear D. Germline CDR1 and CDR2: SQVTM and ANQGSEA. The length of the CDR3 is 11 residues. Trimming left V 4 bases short and J 8 bases short, with 8 bases between. CDR3 nucleotides: TGCAGCGTTGGCGTACGGGAAAAACTGTTTTTT. This gives the protein CSVGVREKLFF.

CDR3 DNA: TGTGCCACCAGTGATTTTAGCAGGCCCCAAGAGACCCAGTACTTC. Amino acids: CATSDFSRPQETQYF. The V gene is TRBV24-1, the J gene TRBJ2-5; no clear D. This CDR3 spans 15 amino acids. Germline lookup yields CDR1 KGHDR and CDR2 SFDVKD. V lost 1 base and J lost 1, with 9 bases in between.

V is TRBV5-1 and J is TRBJ1-4, with D unclear. Trimming left V 4 bases short and J 5 bases short, with 12 bases between. Germline V lookup: CDR1 SGHRS, CDR2 YFSETQ. This CDR3 has 14 amino acids. The CDR3 spells CASSRTVGNEKLFF. The CDR3 bases are TGCGCCAGCAGCCGGACGGTGGGCAATGAAAAACTGTTTTTT.

This clonotype has a handful of counts. CDR3 region: CASSPGSRELFF. The CDR3 bases are TGTGCCAGCAGTCCCGGGTCGAGGGAGCTGTTTTTT. The chain has TRBV12-3 or TRBV12-4 and TRBJ2-2, with unresolved D. The V end was cut by 5 bases, the J end by 9 bases, with 10 bases between. The CDR3 sequence is 12 residues long.

This clonotype showed up just a few times. The gene calls are TRBV29-1 and TRBJ2-7; 7 bases align to TRBD1. The CDR3 contains 13 residues. The J segment lost 2 bases and the V segment lost 4 bases, leaving 5 bases of the junction unmatched. The V gene's germline CDR1 is SQVTM and CDR2 ANQGSEA. The CDR3 protein is CSVGGQYTYEQYF. CDR3 coding DNA: TGCAGCGTTGGGGGACAGTACACCTACGAGCAGTACTTC.

There are a few counts of this clonotype. This chain joins TRBV29-1 and TRBJ2-7; D tentatively fits TRBD1 or TRBD2 (5 bases each). The V end was cut by 3 bases, the J end by 6 bases, with 15 bases between. Germline assignment: CDR1 SQVTM and CDR2 ANQGSEA. This CDR3 region has 13 residues. The CDR3 here is CSVECAGSSEQYF. The CDR3 DNA follows: TGCAGCGTTGAGTGCGCAGGGAGTAGCGAGCAGTACTTC.

This clonotype appeared a few times. The V gene is TRBV7-8, the J gene TRBJ1-3; 9 bases align to TRBD1. The J segment lost 0 bases and the V segment lost 3 bases, leaving 6 bases of the junction unmatched. The CDR3 totals 17 residues. Germline-derived CDR1 and CDR2 are SGHVS and FQNEAQ. In nucleotides, the CDR3 is TGTGCCAGCAGCTTGGGACAGGGCCCCAACTCTGGAAACACCATATATTTT. Translating it yields CASSLGQGPNSGNTIYF.

The V gene is TRBV27, the J gene TRBJ1-6, with 8 bases fitting TRBD1. Germline CDR1 reads MNHEY; CDR2 reads SMNVEV (reference sequence). Trimming at V came to 5 bases and at J to 10 bases, leaving 10 bases not matched to a gene. The CDR3 totals 15 residues. CDR3 nucleotides: TGTGCCAGCAGTCCGTCGACAGGGGTAAACTCACCCCTCCACTTT. Amino acid sequence: CASSPSTGVNSPLHF.

This clonotype was seen many times. The rearrangement uses TRBV29-1 and TRBJ2-2; 7 bases line up with TRBD1. V dropped 4 bases and J dropped 2; count of bases not matched to a gene: 4. CDR1 and CDR2 from the germline V gene are SQVTM and ANQGSEA. The length of the CDR3 is 14 residues. The CDR3 sequence is CSVVRGQNTGELFF. The CDR3 nucleotides are TGCAGCGTTGTGAGGGGGCAAAACACCGGGGAGCTGTTTTTT.

This clonotype was counted a few times. The V and J genes are TRBV20-1 and TRBJ2-3; 7 bases fit TRBD1. This CDR3 region has 14 residues. Germline trimming cut 4 bases from V and 3 bases from J; bases unmatched to any gene: 7. The germline gives CDR1 DFQATT, CDR2 SNEGSKA (reference sequence). CDR3 nucleotides: TGCAGTGCTACCCCCGGGGACAGAACAGATACGCAGTATTTT. This gives the protein CSATPGDRTDTQYF.

This clonotype was picked up many times. The CDR3 DNA reads TGTGCCAGCAGCTTAAGGGCTAGCGGTGCCTACGAGCAGTACTTC. Translating it yields CASSLRASGAYEQYF. This chain joins TRBV7-3 and TRBJ2-7, with TRBD2 identical over 7 bases. V dropped 1 base and J dropped 2; count of bases not matched to a gene: 5. Germline V gene sequence: CDR1 SGHTA, CDR2 FQGTGA. The length of the CDR3 is 15 residues.

The rearrangement joins TRBV24-1 to TRBJ2-2; possible D gene TRBD1, 6 bases. The CDR3 totals 14 residues. V was trimmed by 4 bases and J by 6 bases, leaving 11 bases between them. Germline CDR1 is KGHDR and CDR2 is SFDVKD. CDR3 residues: CATSDPGVAGELFF. The CDR3 bases are TGTGCCACCAGTGACCCAGGGGTCGCCGGGGAGCTGTTTTTT.

The chain has TRBV6-2 or TRBV6-3 and TRBJ2-1; D not certain. V lost 2 bases and J 8 bases, leaving 10 bases between the germline ends. In germline, CDR1 is MNHEY, CDR2 SVGEGT. This CDR3 contains 13 residues. The DNA for the CDR3 is TGTGCCAGCAGTTACCCATCGGTACATGAGCAGTTCTTC. As protein: CASSYPSVHEQFF.

The genes are TRBV5-1 and TRBJ1-4, with D possibly TRBD1 on 6 matching bases. Per the germline V gene, CDR1 is SGHRS and CDR2 is YFSETQ. This CDR3 is built from 14 residues. V was clipped by 7 bases and J by 6 bases, with 16 bases between them. CDR3 nucleotide sequence: TGCGCCAGCGCCCAAGGGGGGGTGGATGAAAAACTGTTTTTT. Protein: CASAQGGVDEKLFF.

This clonotype was detected only a few times. V and J are TRBV19 and TRBJ2-1, with 9 bases lining up with TRBD1. The trim removed 6 bases at V and 1 base at J, leaving 4 bases unmatched. This CDR3 spans 15 amino acids. Germline CDR1 is LNHDA and CDR2 is SQIVND (reference sequence). This CDR3 is CASRMTGGSYNEQFF. CDR3 coding DNA: TGTGCCAGTAGGATGACAGGGGGATCCTACAATGAGCAGTTCTTC.

The gene calls are TRBV6-2 or TRBV6-3 and TRBJ2-2, with 8 bases lining up with TRBD1. This CDR3 contains 15 residues. The J segment lost 5 bases and the V segment lost 6 bases, leaving 8 bases of the junction unmatched. The germline CDR1 and CDR2 sequences are MNHEY and SVGEGT. CDR3 in DNA: TGTGCCAGCAGAATGACAGGGGTACGGACCGGGGAGCTGTTTTTT. Protein: CASRMTGVRTGELFF.

The chain carries TRBV6-6 and TRBJ2-5; D could derive from TRBD1 or TRBD2 (6 bases each). The germline V and J ends were trimmed by 6 bases and 5 bases, with 25 bases remaining between them. The CDR3 has 17 residues. The germline CDR1 and CDR2 sequences are MNHNY and SVGAGI (reference sequence). Here the CDR3 DNA reads TGTGCCAGCAGCCCACCCACGGTTAGGGGGGTCGGGGAGACCCAGTACTTC. Protein: CASSPPTVRGVGETQYF.

The chain uses TRBV24-1 and TRBJ2-3; D not certain. Looked up from germline, CDR1 is KGHDR and CDR2 is SFDVKD. V was cut by 0 bases and J by 2 bases, with 11 bases left in between. The CDR3 contains 16 residues. The CDR3 DNA sequence: TGTGCCACCAGTGATTTGAGAGGAGCCCCCACAGATACGCAGTATTTT. Translated: CATSDLRGAPTDTQYF.

This chain links TRBV13 with TRBJ1-1; the D gene is possibly TRBD1 (5 bases). Germline lookup yields CDR1 PRHDT and CDR2 FYEKMQ (reference sequence). Trimming stripped 8 bases from V and 3 bases from J, with 16 bases between. CDR3 size: 14 residues. CDR3 in amino acids: CASSETQGDTEAFF. In nucleotides, the CDR3 is TGTGCCAGCTCGGAAACCCAGGGAGACACTGAAGCTTTCTTT.

The CDR3 DNA sequence: TGTGCCAGCAGCCAAGGAAGCGGAACCTACGAGCAGTACTTC. Its translation: CASSQGSGTYEQYF. J is TRBJ2-7 and V is TRBV4-2; D is possibly TRBD2 (5 bases). V was pared by 1 base and J by 2 bases, with 9 bases between. The CDR3 has 14 residues. Germline V lookup: CDR1 LGHNA, CDR2 YNFKEQ.

This clonotype showed up just a few times. The chain links TRBV28 to TRBJ2-7, with TRBD2 matching over 9 bases. Germline V gene lookup returns CDR1 MDHEN and CDR2 SYDVKM. The CDR3 consists of 15 residues. The trim removed 5 bases at V and 1 base at J, leaving 6 bases unmatched. The CDR3 DNA reads TGTGCCAGCAGTCGTAGCGGGAGTAGGTCCTACGAGCAGTACTTC. Amino acid sequence: CASSRSGSRSYEQYF.

J is TRBJ2-1 and V is TRBV6-1; D unclear. Between the trimmed V and J ends, which lost 1 base and 7 bases, there was a span of 5 bases. The CDR3 runs 12 residues. Germline loops: CDR1 MNHNS, CDR2 SASEGT. CDR3 in amino acids: CASSEGLNEQFF. In nucleotides, the CDR3 is TGTGCCAGCAGTGAAGGGTTGAATGAGCAGTTCTTC.

This clonotype has just a few counts. V gene TRBV27 combines with J gene TRBJ2-1; 9 bases fit TRBD2. V shed 5 bases, J shed 9 bases, and the junction held 17 bases outside the gene matches. Per the germline V gene, CDR1 is MNHEY and CDR2 is SMNVEV (reference sequence). The length of the CDR3 is 17 residues. Here the CDR3 reads CASSETGTSLGWAEQFF. As DNA, the CDR3 is TGTGCCAGCAGTGAGACCGGGACTAGCCTAGGGTGGGCTGAGCAGTTCTTC.